Following are 5 T cell receptor beta chains from one sample sequenced in a study of lymphopenia after photon versus proton radiotherapy. TCRdb's table, derived via immunoSEQ multiplex PCR, lists solely in-frame clones and lacks some. The sample has around 30,000 clones; 75% to 90% are singletons. The source material was peripheral blood, sampled from a patient treated with proton-based radiotherapy. These receptors were obtained from an older woman with pancreatic cancer.

The rearrangement joins TRBV30 to TRBJ2-3; TRBD2 aligns across 10 bases. The CDR3 has 19 residues. The ends lost 2 bases at V and 3 bases at J; junction bases unmatched: 17. From germline, CDR1 is GTSNPN and CDR2 SVGIG (reference sequence). CDR3 DNA: TGTGCCTGGAGTAGAAGCACTAGCGGGATGAGAAGGGTTACAGATACGCAGTATTTT. Its protein is CAWSRSTSGMRRVTDTQYF.

The chain couples TRBV18 to TRBJ1-5; possibly TRBD1 for D (5 bases). Germline values: CDR1 KGHSH, CDR2 LQKENI. Trimming shortened V by 5 bases and J by 5 bases, and 13 bases separated the two germline ends. The CDR3 spans 14 residues. CDR3 sequence reads: CASSYRDGDQPQHF. Here the CDR3 DNA reads TGTGCCAGCTCATACCGGGACGGGGATCAGCCCCAGCATTTT.

The chain recombines TRBV5-5 with TRBJ2-6; 7 positions agree with TRBD2. The germline V gene encodes CDR1 SGHKS and CDR2 YYEKEE (reference sequence). The CDR3 spans 18 residues. Unmatched junction bases numbered 7, after V lost 1 base and J lost 0 bases. CDR3 nucleotide sequence: TGTGCCAGCAGCTTGATGTGGGACTATCCCTCTGGGGCCAACGTCCTGACTTTC. Encoded protein: CASSLMWDYPSGANVLTF.

This clone is a singleton in its sample. The chain combines TRBV4-2 with TRBJ2-7, with D unresolved. Germline CDR1 is LGHNA and CDR2 is YNFKEQ. Trimming removed 4 bases at V and 6 bases at J, with 10 bases between. This CDR3 spans 12 amino acids. This CDR3 reads CASSPKVGEQYF. The CDR3 bases are TGTGCCAGCAGCCCCAAAGTGGGCGAGCAGTACTTC.

The chain links TRBV28 to TRBJ1-6, with D maybe TRBD1 (5 bases). With 8 bases removed from V and 13 bases from J, the gap between germline ends came to 18 bases. Germline V gene sequence: CDR1 MDHEN, CDR2 SYDVKM. This CDR3 contains 13 residues. Written as DNA, the CDR3 is TGTGCCAGCCACGGGGACGCCCCGTCCCCCCTCCACTTT. Translation: CASHGDAPSPLHF.